This paragraph reports one TCR beta chain. Its target antigen remains unknown. No base-level quality is on record; no much larger clone is a single base apart. The V end gives up 0 bases and the J end 7 bases, leaving 4 bases in the junction not matched to a gene. Spanning cysteine to phenylalanine, the CDR3 consists of 15 amino acids. Only CDR3 DNA remains: 45 bases, in frame from the first base. In the germline V gene, CDR1 corresponds to MNHEY and CDR2 to SVGAGI. Ficoll-Paque density gradient centrifugation was the method used to isolate PBMCs. Sequencer: Illumina NovaSeq 6000. TCRalpha and TCRbeta cDNA libraries were built by 5'RACE with constant-segment primers, adding sample barcodes and unique molecular identifiers. Trizol reagent was used to extract RNA from every sample. The libraries were amplified in two PCR steps, and the second step added a second sample barcode and Illumina TruSeq adapters. Libraries were sequenced on an Illumina NovaSeq with 2 x 150 bp paired-end reads. The original methods were these. Reads were demultiplexed and collapsed into UMI-guided consensus sequences with migec v1.2.7. Using mixcr v2.1.11, UMI consensuses were aligned to TRA and TRB V and J templates and then assembled into clonotypes. Clonotypes were classified as expanded or contracted when called significant by both edgeR and NoisET, with noise models trained on biological replicates. edgeR calls used a false discovery rate-adjusted p below 0.01 and a log2 fold-change threshold of 1. As an exploratory analysis of dynamics, PCA with hierarchical clustering was applied to max-normalized trajectories of the 1000 most abundant clonotypes. The CD4 or CD8 phenotype of responding clones was assigned using the separately sequenced CD4+ and CD8+ repertoires. TCRdb passed the public sequencing reads through fastp at Q25 and MiXCR, retaining productive beta sequences. Identical CDR3 protein sequences are pooled into one entry, listed with their most common genes and DNA. V and J calls and clone size were set by TCRdb, not the authors. This sample holds about 130,000 distinct CDR3 sequences; approximately 16% were observed only once. The ten top clones hold roughly 14% of the sample.

This sample was taken from a study of T-cell memory formation after mild COVID-19 (dated by TCRdb to the early 2020s). In terms of the full investigation: Most TCR sequence clusters were specific to one of the two donors. T-cell clones expanding and contracting after mild COVID-19 in a couple of donors were tracked by longitudinal TCRalpha and TCRbeta repertoire sequencing. The cohort was made up of two young adult volunteers, one female and one male, who were previously healthy. General conclusions and limits of the study: From day 15 to 85, contracting clones showed balanced CD4/CD8 phenotypes, whereas a second wave of clones that expanded from day 15 to 37 leaned towards CD4+. The second-wave clones that peaked on day 37 were not confirmed to be SARS-CoV-2 specific. Contracting CD4+ clones were found mainly in CM and EM memory subsets, while CD8+ clones were enriched in EMRA. Some responding clones were detected in pre-infection memory, which suggested that pre-existing cross-reactive memory T cells had joined the SARS-CoV-2 response. The study covered only a couple of mild cases, and larger cohorts including severe cases with pre-infection samples were considered necessary.

The V gene is TRBV6-5 and the J gene is TRBJ2-3; TRBD2 agrees with 10 junctional bases. This clonotype originated in an adult woman who had mild COVID-19 (a few samples of this study predate the infection). The sample titles of this study are shuffled in the database, so cell type and time point are left out; the donor was told from shared clones. The sample comprised PBMCs or a T cell subset sorted from them (not recorded which). At the DNA level, the sequence is TGTGCCAGCAGTTACTCGAGCGGGGGGGGATATACGCAGTATTTT. This yields the protein CASSYSSGGGYTQYF.